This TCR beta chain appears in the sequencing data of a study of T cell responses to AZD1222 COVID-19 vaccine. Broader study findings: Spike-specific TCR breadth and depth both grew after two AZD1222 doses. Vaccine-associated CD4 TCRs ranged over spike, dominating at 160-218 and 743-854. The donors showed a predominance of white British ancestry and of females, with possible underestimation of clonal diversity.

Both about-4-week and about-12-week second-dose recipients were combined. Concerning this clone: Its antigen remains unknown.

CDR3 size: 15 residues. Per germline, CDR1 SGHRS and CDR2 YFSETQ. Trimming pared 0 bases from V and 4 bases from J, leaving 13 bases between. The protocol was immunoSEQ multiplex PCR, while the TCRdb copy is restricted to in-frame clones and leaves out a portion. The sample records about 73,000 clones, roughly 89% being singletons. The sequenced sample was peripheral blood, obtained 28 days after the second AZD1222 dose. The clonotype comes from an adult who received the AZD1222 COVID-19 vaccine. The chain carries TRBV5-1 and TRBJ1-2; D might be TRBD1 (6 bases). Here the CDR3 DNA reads TGCGCCAGCAGCTTGGATGGGGGCAGGGGCTATGGCTACACCTTC. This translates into CASSLDGGRGYGYTF.